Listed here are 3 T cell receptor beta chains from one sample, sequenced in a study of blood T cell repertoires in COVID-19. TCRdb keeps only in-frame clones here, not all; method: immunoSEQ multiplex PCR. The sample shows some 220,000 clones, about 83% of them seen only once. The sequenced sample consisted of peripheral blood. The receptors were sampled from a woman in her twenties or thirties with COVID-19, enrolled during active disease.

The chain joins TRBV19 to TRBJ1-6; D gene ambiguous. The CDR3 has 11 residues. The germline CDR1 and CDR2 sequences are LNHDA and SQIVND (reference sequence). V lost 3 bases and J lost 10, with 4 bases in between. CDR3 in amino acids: CASSMRSPLHF. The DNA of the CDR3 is TGTGCCAGTAGTATGAGGTCACCCCTCCACTTT.

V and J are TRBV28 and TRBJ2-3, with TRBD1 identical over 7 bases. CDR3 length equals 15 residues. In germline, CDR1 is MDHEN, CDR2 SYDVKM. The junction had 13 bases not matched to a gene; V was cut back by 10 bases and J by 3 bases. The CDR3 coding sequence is TGTGCCACCCACTCCTCGACAGGGTGGACAGATACGCAGTATTTT. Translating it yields CATHSSTGWTDTQYF. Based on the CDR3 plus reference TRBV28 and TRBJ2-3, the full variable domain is DVKVTQSSRYLVKRTGEKVFLECVQDMDHENMFWYRQDPGLGLRLIYFSYDVKMKEKGDIPEGYSVSREKKERFSLILESASTNQTSMYLCATHSSTGWTDTQYFGPGTRLTVL.

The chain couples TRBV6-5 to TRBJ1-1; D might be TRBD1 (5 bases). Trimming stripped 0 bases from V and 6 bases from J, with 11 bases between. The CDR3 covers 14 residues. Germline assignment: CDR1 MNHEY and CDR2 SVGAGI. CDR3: CASSYSRQTPEAFF. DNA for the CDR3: TGTGCCAGCAGTTACTCGCGACAGACCCCTGAAGCTTTCTTT.